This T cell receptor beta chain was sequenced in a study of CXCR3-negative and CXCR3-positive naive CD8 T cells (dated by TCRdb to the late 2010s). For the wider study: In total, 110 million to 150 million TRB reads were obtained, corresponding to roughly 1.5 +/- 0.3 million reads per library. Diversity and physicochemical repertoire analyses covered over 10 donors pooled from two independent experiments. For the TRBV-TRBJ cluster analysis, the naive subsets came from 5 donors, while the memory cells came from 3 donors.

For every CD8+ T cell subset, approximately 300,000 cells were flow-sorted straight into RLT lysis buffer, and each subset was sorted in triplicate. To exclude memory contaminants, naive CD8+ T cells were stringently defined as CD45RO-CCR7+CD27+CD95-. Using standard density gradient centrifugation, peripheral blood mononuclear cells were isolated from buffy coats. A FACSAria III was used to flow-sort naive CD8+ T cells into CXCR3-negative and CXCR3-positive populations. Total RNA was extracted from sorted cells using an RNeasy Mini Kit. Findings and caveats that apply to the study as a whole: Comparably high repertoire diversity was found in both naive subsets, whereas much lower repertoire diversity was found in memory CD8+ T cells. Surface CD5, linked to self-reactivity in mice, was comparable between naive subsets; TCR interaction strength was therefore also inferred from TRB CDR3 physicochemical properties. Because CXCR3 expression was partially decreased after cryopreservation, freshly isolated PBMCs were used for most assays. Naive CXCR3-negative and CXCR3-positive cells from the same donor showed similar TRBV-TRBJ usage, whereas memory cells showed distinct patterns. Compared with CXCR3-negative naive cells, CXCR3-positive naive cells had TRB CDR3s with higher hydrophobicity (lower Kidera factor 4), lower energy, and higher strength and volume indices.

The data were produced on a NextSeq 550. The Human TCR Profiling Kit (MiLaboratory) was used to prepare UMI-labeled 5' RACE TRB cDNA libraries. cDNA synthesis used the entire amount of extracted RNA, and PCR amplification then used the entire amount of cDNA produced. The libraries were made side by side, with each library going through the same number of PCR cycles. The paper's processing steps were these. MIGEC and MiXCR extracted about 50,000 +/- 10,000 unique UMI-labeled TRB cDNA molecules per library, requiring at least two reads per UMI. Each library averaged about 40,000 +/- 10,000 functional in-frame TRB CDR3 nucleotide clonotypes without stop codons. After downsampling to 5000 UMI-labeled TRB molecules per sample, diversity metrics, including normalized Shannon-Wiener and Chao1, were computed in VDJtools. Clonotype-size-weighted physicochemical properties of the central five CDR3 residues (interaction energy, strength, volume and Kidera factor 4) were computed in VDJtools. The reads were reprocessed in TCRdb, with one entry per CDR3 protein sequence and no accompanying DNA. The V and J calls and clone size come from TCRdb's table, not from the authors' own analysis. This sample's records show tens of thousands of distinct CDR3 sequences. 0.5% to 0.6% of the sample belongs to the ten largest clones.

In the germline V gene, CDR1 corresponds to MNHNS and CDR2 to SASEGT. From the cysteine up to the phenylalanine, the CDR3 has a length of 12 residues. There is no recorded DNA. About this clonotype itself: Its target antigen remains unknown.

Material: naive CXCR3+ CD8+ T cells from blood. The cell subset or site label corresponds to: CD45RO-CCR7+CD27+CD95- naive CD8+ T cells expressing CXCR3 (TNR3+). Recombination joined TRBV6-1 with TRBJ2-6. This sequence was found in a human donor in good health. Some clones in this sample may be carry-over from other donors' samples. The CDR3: CASRAGANVLTF.